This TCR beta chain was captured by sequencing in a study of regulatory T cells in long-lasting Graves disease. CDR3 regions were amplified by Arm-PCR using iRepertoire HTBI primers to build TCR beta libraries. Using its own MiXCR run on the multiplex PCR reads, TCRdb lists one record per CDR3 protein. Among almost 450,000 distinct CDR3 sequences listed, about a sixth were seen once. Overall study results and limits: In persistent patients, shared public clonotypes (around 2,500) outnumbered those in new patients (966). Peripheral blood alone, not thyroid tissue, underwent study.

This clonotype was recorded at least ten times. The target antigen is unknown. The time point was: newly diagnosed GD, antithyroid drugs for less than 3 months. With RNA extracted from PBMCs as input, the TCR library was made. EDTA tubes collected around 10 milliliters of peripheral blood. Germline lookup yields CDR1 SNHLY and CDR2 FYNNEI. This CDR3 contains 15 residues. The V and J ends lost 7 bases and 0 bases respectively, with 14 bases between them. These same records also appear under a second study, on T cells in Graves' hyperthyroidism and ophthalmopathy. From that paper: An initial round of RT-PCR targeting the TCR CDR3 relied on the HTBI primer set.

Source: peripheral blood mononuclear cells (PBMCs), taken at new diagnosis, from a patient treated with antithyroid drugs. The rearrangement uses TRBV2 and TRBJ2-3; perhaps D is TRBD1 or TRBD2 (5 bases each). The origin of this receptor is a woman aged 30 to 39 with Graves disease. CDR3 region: CASMRDELSTDTQYF. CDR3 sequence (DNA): TGTGCCAGCATGAGGGACGAATTAAGCACAGATACGCAGTATTTT.